This T cell receptor (beta chain) was documented in a study of blood T cell repertoires in COVID-19. This table comes from immunoSEQ multiplex PCR, and its TCRdb copy is limited to in-frame clones, with some not included. The top ten hold approximately 3.6% of the sample, which has 80,000 to 95,000 clones, 89% seen once. The germline V and J ends were trimmed by 5 bases and 4 bases, with 15 bases remaining between them. CDR1 and CDR2 (germline): MNHEY, SMNVEV (reference sequence). The CDR3 is 14 amino acids. The chain carries TRBV27 and TRBJ2-7; the D gene is possibly TRBD1 (6 bases). The sequencing input was peripheral blood. The TCR was taken from a woman aged 70-85 years with acute or convalescent COVID-19. CDR3 protein: CASSPLAGAYEQYV. The CDR3 DNA follows: TGTGCCAGCAGTCCATTAGCAGGGGCTTACGAGCAGTACGTC.